The present T cell receptor (beta chain) was sequenced within a study of blood T cell repertoires in COVID-19 (dated by TCRdb to the early 2020s). Concerning the study at large: Collaborator samples came from the United States, Italy and Spain and covered acute and convalescent phases of COVID-19. The prospective study material was composed of cDNA or gDNA derived from T cells, B-cell-depleted T cells, or PBMCs. Deeply sampled blood TCRbeta repertoires from subjects exposed to, actively infected with, or recovered from COVID-19 were included in the dataset. The repertoires were made available in a free public database intended to serve as a resource for research on the immune response to SARS-CoV-2. The samples were drawn from two sources: the first 160 participants of the ongoing ImmuneRACE study, and some 1,300 subjects contributed by 6 global collaborators. The sample metadata nearly always contained a de-identified subject ID, COVID-19 status, age in years and sex. Where HLA class I and class II types were available, the types were taken from metadata supplied by the sample provider, not from assay-based typing.

As to this clone: No cognate antigen has been identified for it. No much larger clone exists at a distance of one base, and base qualities are not known.

The paper as a whole reports these results and caveats: How much clinical and demographic metadata was included differed by source and by participant, and the metadata was provided uncurated.

The immunoSEQ Assay, a bias-controlled multiplex PCR, was used to amplify TCRbeta CDR3 regions from genomic DNA. The study's processing was this. The number of nucleated cells in each sample was estimated from the amplification of reference gene primers within the assay. To quantify the absolute abundance of each unique TCRbeta CDR3 rearrangement, sequence reads were collapsed and filtered. For each sample, productive Simpson clonality was calculated as the square root of Simpson's diversity index over productive rearrangements. TCRdb limited this immuneACCESS table to in-frame rearrangements with V and J called. A share of clones is missing; checked studies link under half to unresolved V genes, and the rest is unexplained. V and J calls and clone size are as listed in that table; D and trimming were resolved from the DNA. Counted in this sample were some 110,000 clones; about 84% of them appeared once. The biggest ten clones account for more than 13% of the sample.

Germline trimming: 6 bases from V, 2 bases from J; junction bases outside gene matches: 8. The germline V gene supplies CDR1 SGHAT and CDR2 FQNNGV. The CDR3 runs 15 amino acids, cysteine and phenylalanine included. The sequence is cut down to CDR3 DNA, 45 bases in frame from base 1. The collaborating institutions used their own protocols to collect whole blood in K2EDTA tubes. Collaborator samples were shipped for TCRbeta analysis as frozen whole blood, isolated PBMCs, or DNA extracted from either sample type. The clonotype comes from a woman aged 60 to 75 with acute or convalescent COVID-19. The specimen was peripheral blood. The sequence joins TRBV11-2 to TRBJ1-2, and 8 junctional nucleotides match TRBD1. The DNA reads as follows: TGTGCCAGCAGAATACAGGGGACAGGCAACTATGGCTACACCTTC. This gives the protein CASRIQGTGNYGYTF.